This T cell receptor (beta chain) is from a study of blood T cells in healthy people across ages (dated by TCRdb to 2014 to 2015). Background on the whole study: In model experiments, template switching captured roughly one uniquely barcoded TCR beta cDNA molecule for every two T cells. To track age-related changes in TCR beta repertoire diversity, the study relied on deep sequencing normalized with unique cDNA molecular identifiers. Four age groups were formed from the donors: young (average roughly 15 years), middle-aged (around 39), aged (62) and long-lived (approximately 78). Using the same blood draw, the study looked at two additional independent replicas of 1 million unique cDNA reads for two donors, one aged 18 to 30 and the other aged 80 or older.

CDR1 LGHNA and CDR2 YNFKEQ are derived from the germline V gene. The trim is 0 bases for V and 6 bases for J, with a gap of 11 bases between the germline ends. The CDR3 runs 15 amino acids, cysteine and phenylalanine included. Only CDR3 DNA remains: 45 bases, in frame from the first base. Libraries were prepared through 5' RACE. Sequencing used an Illumina HiSeq 2500. A second about 7 to 11 cycle PCR used a sample-barcoded 5' primer and a J-beta primer mix. Each TCR beta cDNA molecule received a unique molecular identifier from a template-switch 5' adaptor carrying 12 random nucleotides. At least 2.5 million CDR3-containing paired-end reads were obtained from each sample. The Mint cDNA synthesis kit, primed by a TRBC-specific oligonucleotide, was used to synthesize first-strand cDNA from all RNA. Following uracil-DNA glycosylase treatment, all cDNA underwent a first 18-cycle PCR with the universal primers M1SS and BC2_uni_R. As for the original processing: For normalization, 1 million high-quality reads were randomly selected from each sample, with every read carrying a distinct molecular identifier. Reads sharing molecular identifiers were discarded rather than binned into consensus sequences. MiTCR, set to a Q25 quality threshold and the strictest error-elimination algorithm, was used for CDR3 identification, clonotype clustering and error correction. A nonparametric unseen species model with Euler transformation was used to estimate a lower bound on total TCR beta diversity. The public sequencing data were trimmed at Q25 with fastp and processed into clonotypes with MiXCR by TCRdb, which kept only in-frame beta chains. Records with the same CDR3 protein are collapsed into one entry carrying the most frequent genes and DNA. The V and J calls come from TCRdb's annotation, not from the publication. This sample holds over 700,000 distinct CDR3 sequences; approximately 25% were observed only once. Jointly, the top ten make up 9.4% of the sample.

Donors were 40 or so systemically healthy Caucasian individuals from Russia aged roughly 6 to 95 years. Each donor gave ten milliliters of peripheral blood, drawn into EDTA-treated Vacutainer tubes. Ficoll-Paque density-gradient centrifugation was used to isolate PBMCs, with at least 6.5 million per sample. Total RNA was extracted from PBMCs with Trizol reagent, with at least 6 micrograms obtained per sample. For every donor, an aliquot of PBMCs went through flow cytometry to measure the percentages of naive CD45RAhigh/CD27high T cells. Of note for this clonotype: Its cognate antigen has yet to be identified. The input lacks base qualities; no much larger clone sits a single base away.

What the research found in general, with its limitations: As age increased, observed TCR beta diversity per million T cells dropped in a roughly linear way, and a significant reduction was already evident by age 40. Because profiling used bulk unsorted PBMCs, naive and antigen-experienced compartments could not be compared conclusively. The percentage of naive T cells measured by flow cytometry correlated strongly with observed TCR beta diversity. Total diversity estimates from one million sequenced T cells were considered lower bounds and underestimates. Compared with the aged group, more naive CD4+ T cells, fewer expanded clones and increased TCR diversity were shown by the long-lived group, suggesting age selection. Because the CMV infection status of the donors was unknown, age-related changes in expanded clonotypes may potentially have been confounded.

These data also formed part of another study, on T cells of mothers and their children. As the second publication notes: Donors were nine systemically healthy Caucasian individuals: three mothers and their six children. cDNA synthesis used all of the extracted RNA, with roughly 1.6 ug of RNA in each 15 ul reaction. In the second PCR, the M1S primer introduced both the sample barcodes and 2-4 random nucleotides. Over 9.5 million TCR beta CDR3 reads were obtained for each mother, and approximately 3.2 million reads were obtained for each child. In both related and unrelated pairs, thymic selection shapes the output of TCR recombination in a similar way, with inherited differences having only a minor effect. Normalized repertoire overlap was always found to be slightly, but never significantly, higher in related mother-child pairs than in unrelated mother-child pairs. Persistent microchimeric T cell clones were not detected, at a sensitivity of 85 to 100 clones per million clonotypes. Deep NGS was used in the study to compare the TCR beta repertoires of mothers and children and to look for features that separate related mother-child pairs from unrelated individuals. On average, the children were approximately 11 +/- 4 years old, while the mothers were about 40 +/- 4 years old. Libraries were sequenced on Illumina HiSeq 2000 with 100+100 nt paired-end reads after adapter ligation with NEBNext reagents. To prevent cross-contamination, the mother and child libraries were prepared a month apart and were sequenced in separate runs. Between roughly 500,000 and 2,300,000 distinct TCR beta clonotypes were identified per donor. Naive TCR beta clonotypes were estimated from low-frequency clonotypes matched to each donor's FACS-determined naive share, without sorting.

The specimen was blood. This receptor was taken from a boy between 5 and 17 years old in good health. This chain is built from TRBV4-2 and TRBJ1-4; D gene: possibly TRBD1, on 5 matching bases. In nucleotide form, the sequence is TGTGCCAGCAGCCAAGACTGGGGGAGAGATGAAAAACTGTTTTTT. This sequence encodes CASSQDWGRDEKLFF.